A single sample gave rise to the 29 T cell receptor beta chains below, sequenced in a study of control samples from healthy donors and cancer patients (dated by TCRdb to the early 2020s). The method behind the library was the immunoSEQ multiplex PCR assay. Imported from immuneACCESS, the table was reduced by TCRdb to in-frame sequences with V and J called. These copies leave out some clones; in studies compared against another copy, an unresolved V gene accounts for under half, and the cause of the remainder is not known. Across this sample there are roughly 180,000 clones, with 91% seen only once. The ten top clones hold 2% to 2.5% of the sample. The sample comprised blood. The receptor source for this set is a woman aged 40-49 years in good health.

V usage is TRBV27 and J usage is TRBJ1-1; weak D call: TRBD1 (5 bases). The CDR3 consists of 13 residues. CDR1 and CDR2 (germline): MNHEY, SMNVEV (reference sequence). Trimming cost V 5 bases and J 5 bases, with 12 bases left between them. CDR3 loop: CASSLTDATEAFF. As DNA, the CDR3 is TGTGCCAGCAGTCTGACAGATGCTACTGAAGCTTTCTTT.

The CDR3 nucleotides read TGTGCCAGCAGCTTAGGAGTGTTCTACGAGCAGTACTTC. Translated, it gives CASSLGVFYEQYF. This chain uses TRBV7-9 with TRBJ2-7, with D unclear. CDR3 length equals 13 residues. V dropped 1 base and J dropped 3 bases, with 7 bases sitting between them. Germline CDR1 reads SEHNR; CDR2 reads FQNEAQ (reference sequence).

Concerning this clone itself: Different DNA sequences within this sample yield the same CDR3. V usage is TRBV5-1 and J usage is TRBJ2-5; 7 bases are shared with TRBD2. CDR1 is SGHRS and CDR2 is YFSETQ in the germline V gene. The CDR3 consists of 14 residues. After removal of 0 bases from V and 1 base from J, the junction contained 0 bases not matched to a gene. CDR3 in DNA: TGCGCCAGCAGCTTGGCTAGCGGCCAAGAGACCCAGTACTTC. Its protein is CASSLASGQETQYF.

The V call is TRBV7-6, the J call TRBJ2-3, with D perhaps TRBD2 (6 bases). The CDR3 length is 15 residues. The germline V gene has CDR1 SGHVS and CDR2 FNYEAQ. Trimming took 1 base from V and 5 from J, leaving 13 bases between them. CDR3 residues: CASSLDLGGEDTQYF. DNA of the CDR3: TGTGCCAGCAGCTTAGATTTGGGAGGAGAAGATACGCAGTATTTT.

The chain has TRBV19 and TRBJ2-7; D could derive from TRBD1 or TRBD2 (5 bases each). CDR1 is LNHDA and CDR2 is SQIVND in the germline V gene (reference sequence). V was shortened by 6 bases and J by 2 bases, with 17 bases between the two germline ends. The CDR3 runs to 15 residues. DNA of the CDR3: TGTGCCAGTAGACTCCTTGATGAGGGACCCTACGAGCAGTACTTC. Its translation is CASRLLDEGPYEQYF. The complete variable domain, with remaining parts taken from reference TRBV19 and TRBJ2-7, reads DGGITQSPKYLFRKEGQNVTLSCEQNLNHDAMYWYRQDPGQGLRLIYYSQIVNDFQKGDIAEGYSVSREKKESFPLTVTSAQKNPTAFYLCASRLLDEGPYEQYFGPGTRLTVT.

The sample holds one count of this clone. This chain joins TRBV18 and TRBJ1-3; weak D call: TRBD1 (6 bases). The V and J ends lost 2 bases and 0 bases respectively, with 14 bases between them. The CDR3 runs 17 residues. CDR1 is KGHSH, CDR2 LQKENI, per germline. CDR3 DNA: TGTGCCAGCTCACCAGGAATTAGGGGGAGCTCTGGAAACACCATATATTTT. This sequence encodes CASSPGIRGSSGNTIYF.

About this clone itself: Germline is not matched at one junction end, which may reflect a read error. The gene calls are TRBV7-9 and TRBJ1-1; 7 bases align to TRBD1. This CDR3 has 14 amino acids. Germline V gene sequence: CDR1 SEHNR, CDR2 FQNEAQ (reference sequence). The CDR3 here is CASRLDRDSIEAFF. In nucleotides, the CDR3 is TGTGCCAGCAGATTAGACCGGGACAGCATTGAAGCTTTCTTT.

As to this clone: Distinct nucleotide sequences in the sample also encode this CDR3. Written as DNA, the CDR3 is TGTGCCAGTAGTCTAGGGACAGGGACACTCCAAGAGACCCAGTACTTC. It translates to CASSLGTGTLQETQYF. This rearrangement joins TRBV19 to TRBJ2-5; TRBD1 agrees at 9 bases. From germline, CDR1 is LNHDA and CDR2 SQIVND (reference sequence). V was pared by 5 bases and J by 1 base, with 8 bases of the junction left unmatched. This CDR3 comprises 16 residues. The entire variable domain, with the rest obtained from reference TRBV19 and TRBJ2-5, is as follows: DGGITQSPKYLFRKEGQNVTLSCEQNLNHDAMYWYRQDPGQGLRLIYYSQIVNDFQKGDIAEGYSVSREKKESFPLTVTSAQKNPTAFYLCASSLGTGTLQETQYFGPGTRLLVL.

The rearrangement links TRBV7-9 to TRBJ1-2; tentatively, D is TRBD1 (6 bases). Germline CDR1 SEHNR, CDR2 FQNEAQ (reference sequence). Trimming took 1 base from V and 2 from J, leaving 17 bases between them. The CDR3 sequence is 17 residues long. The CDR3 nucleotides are TGTGCCAGCAGCTTAGTTGGGGGTCGGGGGCAGAACTATGGCTACACCTTC. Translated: CASSLVGGRGQNYGYTF.

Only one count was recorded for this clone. Here the CDR3 reads CASSIGTGAGGLNTQYF. The CDR3 bases are TGTGCCAGTAGTATAGGAACGGGAGCGGGGGGGCTGAATACGCAGTATTTT. The V gene is TRBV19, the J gene TRBJ2-3; 10 nucleotides agree with TRBD2. Unmatched junction bases numbered 11, after V lost 1 base and J lost 7 bases. The CDR3 spans 17 residues. The germline V gene encodes CDR1 LNHDA and CDR2 SQIVND (reference sequence). The full variable domain, with the rest looked up from reference TRBV19 and TRBJ2-3, is DGGITQSPKYLFRKEGQNVTLSCEQNLNHDAMYWYRQDPGQGLRLIYYSQIVNDFQKGDIAEGYSVSREKKESFPLTVTSAQKNPTAFYLCASSIGTGAGGLNTQYFGPGTRLTVL.

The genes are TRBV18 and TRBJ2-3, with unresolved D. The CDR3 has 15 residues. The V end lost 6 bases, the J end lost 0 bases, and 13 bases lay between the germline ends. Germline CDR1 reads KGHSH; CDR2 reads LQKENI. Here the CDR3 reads CASSPTGPSTDTQYF. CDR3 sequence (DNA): TGTGCCAGCTCCCCGACTGGTCCTAGCACAGATACGCAGTATTTT.

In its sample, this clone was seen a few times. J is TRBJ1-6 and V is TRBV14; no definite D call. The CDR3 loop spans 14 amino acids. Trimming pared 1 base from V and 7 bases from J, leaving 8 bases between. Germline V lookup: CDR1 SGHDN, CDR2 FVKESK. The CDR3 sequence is CASSQGLGNSPLHF. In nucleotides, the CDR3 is TGTGCCAGCAGCCAAGGACTGGGGAATTCACCCCTCCACTTT.

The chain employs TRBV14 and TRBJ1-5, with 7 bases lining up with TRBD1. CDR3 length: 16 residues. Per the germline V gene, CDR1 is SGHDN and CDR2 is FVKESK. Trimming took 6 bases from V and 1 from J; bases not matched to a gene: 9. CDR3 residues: CASSQSPGQSNQPQHF. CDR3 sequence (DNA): TGTGCCAGCAGTCAGAGCCCGGGACAGAGCAATCAGCCCCAGCATTTT.

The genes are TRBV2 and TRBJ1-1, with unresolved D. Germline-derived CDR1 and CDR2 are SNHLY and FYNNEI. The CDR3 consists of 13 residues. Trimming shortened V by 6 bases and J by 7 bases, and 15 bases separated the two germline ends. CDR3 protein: CASRQWIVNEAFF. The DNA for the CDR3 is TGTGCCAGCAGGCAATGGATCGTCAATGAAGCTTTCTTT.

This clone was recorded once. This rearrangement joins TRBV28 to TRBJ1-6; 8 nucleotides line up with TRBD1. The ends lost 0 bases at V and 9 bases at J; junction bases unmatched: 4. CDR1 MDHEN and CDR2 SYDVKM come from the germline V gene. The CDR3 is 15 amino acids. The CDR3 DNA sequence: TGTGCCAGCAGTTTATGGCAGGGGGCCAGTTCACCCCTCCACTTT. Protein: CASSLWQGASSPLHF.

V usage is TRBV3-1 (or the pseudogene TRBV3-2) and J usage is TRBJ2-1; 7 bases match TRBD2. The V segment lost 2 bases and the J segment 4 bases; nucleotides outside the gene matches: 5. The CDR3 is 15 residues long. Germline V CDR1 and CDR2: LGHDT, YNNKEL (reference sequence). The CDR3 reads CASSQPSGGYNEQFF. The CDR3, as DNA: TGTGCCAGCAGCCAACCCTCGGGGGGTTACAATGAGCAGTTCTTC.

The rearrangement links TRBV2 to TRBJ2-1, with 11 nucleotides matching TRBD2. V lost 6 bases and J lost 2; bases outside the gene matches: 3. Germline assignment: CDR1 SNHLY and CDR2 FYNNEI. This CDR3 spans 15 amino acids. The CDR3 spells CASRTSGDPYNEQFF. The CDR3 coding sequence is TGTGCCAGCAGGACTAGCGGGGACCCCTACAATGAGCAGTTCTTC.

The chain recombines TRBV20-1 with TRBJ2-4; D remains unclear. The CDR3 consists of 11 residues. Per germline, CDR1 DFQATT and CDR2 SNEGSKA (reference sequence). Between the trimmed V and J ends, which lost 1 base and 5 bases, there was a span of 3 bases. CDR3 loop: CSARVQNIQYF. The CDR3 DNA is TGCAGTGCTAGAGTTCAAAACATTCAGTACTTC.

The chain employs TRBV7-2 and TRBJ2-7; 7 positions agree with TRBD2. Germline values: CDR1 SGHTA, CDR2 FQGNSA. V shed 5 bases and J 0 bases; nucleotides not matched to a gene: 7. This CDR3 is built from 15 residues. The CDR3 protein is CASSSGGTTSYEQYF. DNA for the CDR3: TGTGCCAGCAGCAGCGGTGGGACTACCTCCTACGAGCAGTACTTC.

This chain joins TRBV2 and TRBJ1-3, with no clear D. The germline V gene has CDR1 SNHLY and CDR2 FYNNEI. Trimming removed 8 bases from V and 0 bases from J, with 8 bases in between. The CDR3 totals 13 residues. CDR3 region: CASRRGSGNTIYF. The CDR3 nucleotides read TGTGCCAGCCGGAGAGGCTCTGGAAACACCATATATTTT.

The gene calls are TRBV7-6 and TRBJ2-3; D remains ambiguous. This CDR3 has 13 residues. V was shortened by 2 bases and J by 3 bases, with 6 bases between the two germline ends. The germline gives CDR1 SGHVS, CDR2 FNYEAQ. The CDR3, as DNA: TGTGCCAGCAGCTTACTGCGGACAGATACGCAGTATTTT. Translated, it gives CASSLLRTDTQYF.

Here the CDR3 reads CASCFSSTDTQYF. The CDR3 DNA is TGTGCCAGCTGCTTTTCGAGCACAGATACGCAGTATTTT. J is TRBJ2-3 and V is TRBV12-3 or TRBV12-4; D is undetermined. The CDR3 contains 13 residues. V was pared by 8 bases and J by 0 bases, with 9 bases between.

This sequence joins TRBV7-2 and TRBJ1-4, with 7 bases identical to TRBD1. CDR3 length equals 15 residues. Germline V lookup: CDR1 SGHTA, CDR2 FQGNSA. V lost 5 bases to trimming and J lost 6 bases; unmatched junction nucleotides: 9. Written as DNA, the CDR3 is TGTGCCAGCAGCATGACAGGGCCCCAGGATGAAAAACTGTTTTTT. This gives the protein CASSMTGPQDEKLFF.

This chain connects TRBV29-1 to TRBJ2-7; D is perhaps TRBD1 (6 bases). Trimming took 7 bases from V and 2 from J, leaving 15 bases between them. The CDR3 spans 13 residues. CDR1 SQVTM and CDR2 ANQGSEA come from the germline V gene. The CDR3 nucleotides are TGCAGCGCTAAAGGGGGTTCGGCCTACGAGCAGTACTTC. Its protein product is CSAKGGSAYEQYF.

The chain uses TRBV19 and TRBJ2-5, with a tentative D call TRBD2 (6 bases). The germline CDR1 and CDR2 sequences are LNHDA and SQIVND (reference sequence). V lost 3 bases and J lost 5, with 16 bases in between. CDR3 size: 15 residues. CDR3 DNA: TGTGCCAGTAGTATGGCCTCTGCGGGGTCGGAGACCCAGTACTTC. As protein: CASSMASAGSETQYF.

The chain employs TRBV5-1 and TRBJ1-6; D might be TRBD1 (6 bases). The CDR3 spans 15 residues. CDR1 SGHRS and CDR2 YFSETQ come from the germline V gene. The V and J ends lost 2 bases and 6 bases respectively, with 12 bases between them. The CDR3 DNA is TGCGCCAGCAGCTTTTCTCAGGGGTTTAATTCACCCCTCCACTTT. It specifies CASSFSQGFNSPLHF.

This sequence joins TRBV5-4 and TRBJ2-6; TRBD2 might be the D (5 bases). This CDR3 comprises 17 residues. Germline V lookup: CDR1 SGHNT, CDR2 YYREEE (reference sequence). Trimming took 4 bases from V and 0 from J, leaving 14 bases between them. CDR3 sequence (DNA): TGTGCCAGCAGCCAGGAGGTAGCGAGCTCTGGGGCCAACGTCCTGACTTTC. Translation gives CASSQEVASSGANVLTF.

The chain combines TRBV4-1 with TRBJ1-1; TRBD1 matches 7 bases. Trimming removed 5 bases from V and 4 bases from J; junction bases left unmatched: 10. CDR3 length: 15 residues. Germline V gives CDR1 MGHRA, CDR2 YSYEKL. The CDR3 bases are TGCGCCAGCAGCTGGGGGACAGATATTTTCACTGAAGCTTTCTTT. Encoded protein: CASSWGTDIFTEAFF.

The CDR3 region is CASSREGQGGNTIYF. The CDR3 coding sequence is TGTGCCAGCAGCCGAGAAGGACAGGGTGGAAACACCATATATTTT. The chain couples TRBV5-4 to TRBJ1-3, with 8 bases fitting TRBD1. The CDR3 sequence is 15 residues long. Losses at the gene ends were 4 bases for V and 3 bases for J; bases not matched to a gene: 6. Germline values: CDR1 SGHNT, CDR2 YYREEE (reference sequence).